This is a list of T cell receptor beta chains from one sample in a study of cytomegalovirus exposure and HLA in healthy donors. Sequencing used immunoSEQ multiplex PCR; TCRdb keeps in-frame clones, though not all of them. The profile shows about 100,000 clones, approximately 80% of them singletons. Specimen: PBMCs. Receptors were obtained from a woman aged 40 to 50 in good health and CMV-seronegative. Each CDR3 is given with its conserved first and last residue.

V	J	CDR3
TRBV18	TRBJ1-1	CASSPSREGEAFF
TRBV5-6	TRBJ1-1	CASSYQRTRGAFF
TRBV27	TRBJ2-1	CASSSRLADYNEQFF
TRBV7-6	TRBJ2-1	CASSLDRAGAYNEQFF
TRBV5-4	TRBJ1-1	CASEGSAEAFF
TRBV20-1	TRBJ1-1	CSAGANSEAFF
TRBV9	TRBJ1-3	CASTGMGQSDVYF
TRBV7-8	TRBJ2-7	CASSDGSGGFSSSSYEQYF
TRBV15	TRBJ1-3	CATTGSGGGNTIYF
TRBV30	TRBJ2-1	CAWSAQAGEQFF
TRBV15	TRBJ1-1	CATSRSGVNTEAFF
TRBV27	TRBJ2-7	CASSLAGATYEQYF
TRBV9	TRBJ2-1	CASSVGLAGVGDEQFF
TRBV28	TRBJ2-5	CASLAQRGLTGGETQYF
TRBV5-6	TRBJ1-1	CASSRTGNTEAFF
TRBV21-1	TRBJ2-5	CASSKHTTEDQETQYF
TRBV6-1	TRBJ1-4	CASLDPRAYEKLFF
TRBV28	TRBJ2-6	CASSSESPGGSGANVLTF
TRBV28	TRBJ1-2	CASSLTQGIYGYTF
TRBV4-3	TRBJ1-1	CASSQDPLEGVNTEAFF